This TCR beta chain was found in a study of T-cell reconstitution after alpha-beta-depleted transplantation in children. J lost 0 bases, V lost 2 bases, and 3 bases had no gene match. The CDR3 runs to 16 residues. Germline V gives CDR1 LNHNV, CDR2 YYDKDF (reference sequence). Only one count was recorded for this clonotype. A much larger clone is a single base away; this may be a read error. The TCRbeta library was prepared with unique molecular identifiers. TCRdb re-analysed the PCR reads in MiXCR, keeping a single row per CDR3 protein. The sample shows 350,000 to 450,000 distinct CDR3 sequences, about 14% of them seen only once.

The rearrangement uses TRBV15 and TRBJ2-3, with 9 bases matching TRBD2. This specimen consisted of PBMCs, obtained from the stem cell graft. The clonotype originates from a human donor who donated a stem cell graft to a child with Fanconi anemia. The CDR3 reads CATSRLAGSSTDTQYF. CDR3 in DNA: TGTGCCACCAGCAGACTAGCGGGGTCTAGCACAGATACGCAGTATTTT.